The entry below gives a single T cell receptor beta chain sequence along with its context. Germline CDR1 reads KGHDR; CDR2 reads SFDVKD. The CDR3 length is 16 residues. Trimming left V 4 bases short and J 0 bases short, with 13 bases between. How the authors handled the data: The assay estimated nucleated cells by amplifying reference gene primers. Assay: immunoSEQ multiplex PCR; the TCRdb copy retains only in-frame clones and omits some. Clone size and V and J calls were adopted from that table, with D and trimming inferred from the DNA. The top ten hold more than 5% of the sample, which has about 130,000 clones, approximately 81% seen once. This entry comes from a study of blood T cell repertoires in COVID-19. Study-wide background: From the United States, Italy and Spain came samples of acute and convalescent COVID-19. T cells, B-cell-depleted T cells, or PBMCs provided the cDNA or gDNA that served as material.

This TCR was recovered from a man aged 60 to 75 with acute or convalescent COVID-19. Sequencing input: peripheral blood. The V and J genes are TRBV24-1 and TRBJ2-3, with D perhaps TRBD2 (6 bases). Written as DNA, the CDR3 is TGTGCCACCAGTGACCCAGTAGCGGCTAGCACAGATACGCAGTATTTT. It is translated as CATSDPVAASTDTQYF.